This T cell receptor (beta chain) is drawn from a study of cytomegalovirus exposure and HLA in healthy donors. Study findings and constraints: Sequencing likely caused a cluster of highly shared sequence variants. 150 or so TCR beta chains were listed as cytomegalovirus-associated.

Of note for this clone: Antigen unknown.

Germline-derived CDR1 and CDR2 are SGHRS and YFSETQ. Trimming took 2 bases from V and 8 from J; bases not matched to a gene: 10. The CDR3 has 16 residues. The PCR was carried out with 60 Vbeta primers and 13 Jbeta primers. Using immunoSEQ multiplex PCR, the repertoire was profiled, and TCRdb retains in-frame clones only, with some absent. The sample shows 150,000 to 180,000 clones, 79% of them seen only once. The chain employs TRBV5-1 and TRBJ2-1; 10 bases line up with TRBD2. Source material: PBMCs. The sequence came from a man aged 25-45 years in good health and CMV-seropositive. The CDR3 here is CASSFLASGRADEQFF. Here the CDR3 DNA reads TGCGCCAGCAGCTTCCTCGCGAGCGGGAGGGCCGATGAGCAGTTCTTC.